One sample yielded the 23 T cell receptor beta chains listed below, sequenced in a study of T-cell reconstitution after alpha-beta-depleted transplantation in children. During its preparation, the TCRbeta library received unique molecular identifiers. MiXCR was run by TCRdb on the PCR reads, yielding one entry per CDR3 protein. The sample holds some 290,000 distinct CDR3 sequences, approximately 23% seen once. Sequenced material: PBMCs, mostly from graft donor cells, taken 180 days after TCRalphabeta/CD19-depleted stem cell transplant. The receptors stem from a male patient aged 10 to 17 who had a stem cell transplant for acute lymphoblastic leukemia, so the T cells may come from the graft donor.

The chain uses TRBV4-2 and TRBJ2-6; D perhaps matches TRBD2 (5 bases). The CDR3 runs to 15 residues. The germline V gene has CDR1 LGHNA and CDR2 YNFKEQ. The ends were cut back, 0 bases at V and 4 bases at J, with 7 bases in the middle. This CDR3 reads CASSQDLAGANVLTF. The CDR3 bases are TGTGCCAGCAGCCAAGATCTAGCAGGGGCCAACGTCCTGACTTTC.

J is TRBJ1-4 and V is TRBV12-3 or TRBV12-4, with 11 bases lining up with TRBD1. V gave up 6 bases and J gave up 7 bases; unmatched junction bases: 4. The CDR3 is 14 amino acids. This chain's CDR3 is CASRTGTGGEKLFF. In DNA, the CDR3 is TGTGCCAGCAGAACCGGGACAGGGGGTGAAAAACTGTTTTTT.

This clonotype came up once. The chain recombines TRBV13 with TRBJ2-1; 7 bases line up with TRBD2. This CDR3 is 17 amino acids long. With 3 bases clipped from V and 3 bases from J, the junction kept 11 bases outside the gene matches. Germline loops: CDR1 PRHDT, CDR2 FYEKMQ (reference sequence). CDR3 protein: CASSFQLANSLYNEQFF. The CDR3 DNA reads as TGTGCCAGCAGCTTCCAACTAGCGAACTCACTCTACAATGAGCAGTTCTTC.

The chain recombines TRBV6-6 with TRBJ1-2; D uncertain. The germline V gene encodes CDR1 MNHNY and CDR2 SVGAGI (reference sequence). The V end lost 5 bases, the J end lost 2 bases, and 9 bases lay between the germline ends. The CDR3 contains 13 residues. CDR3 sequence: CASSPASNYGYTF. Written as DNA, the CDR3 is TGTGCCAGCAGTCCCGCATCGAACTATGGCTACACCTTC.

The chain joins TRBV24-1 to TRBJ2-5; TRBD2 matches 9 bases. Trimming removed 3 bases from V and 4 bases from J; junction bases left unmatched: 5. The CDR3 consists of 15 residues. Germline V CDR1 and CDR2: KGHDR, SFDVKD. The CDR3 DNA sequence: TGTGCCACCAGTGATAAGACTAGCGGAGCAGAGACCCAGTACTTC. Amino acids: CATSDKTSGAETQYF.

V gene TRBV29-1 combines with J gene TRBJ2-5, with 8 bases identical to TRBD2. Germline V gene sequence: CDR1 SQVTM, CDR2 ANQGSEA. The V gene end was trimmed by 0 bases and the J gene end by 0 bases; junction bases not matched to a gene: 9. The CDR3 is 17 amino acids. The CDR3 protein is CSVEEGTRYGDQETQYF. The CDR3 DNA is TGCAGCGTTGAAGAAGGGACTAGGTACGGAGACCAAGAGACCCAGTACTTC.

The chain uses TRBV7-2 and TRBJ1-1, with D perhaps matching TRBD1 (5 bases). The CDR3 spans 14 residues. Between the trimmed V and J ends, which lost 1 base and 9 bases, there was a span of 15 bases. Germline V gene lookup returns CDR1 SGHTA and CDR2 FQGNSA. This CDR3 reads CASSLEVGARKAFF. The CDR3 coding sequence is TGTGCCAGCAGCTTAGAGGTCGGGGCTAGGAAAGCTTTCTTT.

The rearrangement links TRBV5-1 to TRBJ2-2; 11 bases map to TRBD2. With V trimmed by 0 bases and J by 0 bases, 4 bases remained unmatched. From germline, CDR1 is SGHRS and CDR2 YFSETQ. The CDR3 sequence is 18 residues long. DNA for the CDR3: TGCGCCAGCAGCTTGGGAGGGACTAGCGGCCCGAACACCGGGGAGCTGTTTTTT. Encoded protein: CASSLGGTSGPNTGELFF.

The DNA for the CDR3 is TGTGCCAGCAGACCAGGGAGGGGGCCTGCAACTAATGAAAAACTGTTTTTT. This translates into CASRPGRGPATNEKLFF. V usage is TRBV7-8 and J usage is TRBJ1-4; 7 positions match TRBD1. V lost 6 bases and J lost 0; bases outside the gene matches: 10. This CDR3 has 17 residues. The V gene's germline CDR1 is SGHVS and CDR2 FQNEAQ.

This clonotype was observed a handful of times. The V gene is TRBV9, the J gene TRBJ2-7; 13 nucleotides agree with TRBD2. Germline V gene sequence: CDR1 SGDLS, CDR2 YYNGEE. The CDR3 extends over 16 amino acids. V shed 3 bases and J 3 bases; nucleotides not matched to a gene: 6. This CDR3 is CASSAAGLAGVYEQYF. In DNA form, the CDR3 reads TGTGCCAGCAGCGCAGCTGGACTAGCGGGAGTCTACGAGCAGTACTTC. Together with reference TRBV9 and TRBJ2-7, the CDR3 gives the full variable domain: DSGVTQTPKHLITATGQRVTLRCSPRSGDLSVYWYQQSLDQGLQFLIQYYNGEERAKGNILERFSAQQFPDLHSELNLSSLELGDSALYFCASSAAGLAGVYEQYFGPGTRLTVT.

The chain links TRBV7-8 to TRBJ1-3; 9 bases map to TRBD1. CDR1 is SGHVS and CDR2 is FQNEAQ in the germline V gene. Losses at the gene ends were 3 bases for V and 1 base for J; bases not matched to a gene: 10. The CDR3 is 18 residues long. The CDR3, as DNA: TGTGCCAGCAGCTTCCGGGACAGGGAGATAGGATCTGGAAACACCATATATTTT. This encodes CASSFRDREIGSGNTIYF.

This clonotype was counted a few times. V gene TRBV20-1 combines with J gene TRBJ1-3; TRBD1 might be the D (5 bases). The germline V gene encodes CDR1 DFQATT and CDR2 SNEGSKA (reference sequence). CDR3 length equals 16 residues. V lost 4 bases and J 0 bases, leaving 16 bases between the germline ends. The DNA of the CDR3 is TGCAGTGCTATACCTCCGGGACGGAGCTCTGGAAACACCATATATTTT. This translates into CSAIPPGRSSGNTIYF.

The sample holds a few counts of this clonotype. The chain couples TRBV11-2 to TRBJ1-4; D unresolved. This CDR3 has 16 amino acids. Germline V gene data show CDR1 as SGHAT and CDR2 as FQNNGV. V was trimmed by 0 bases and J by 4 bases, leaving 12 bases between them. CDR3 nucleotides: TGTGCCAGCAGCTTAGATCTGGGGAGAAGTAATGAAAAACTGTTTTTT. Protein product: CASSLDLGRSNEKLFF.

This clonotype was observed a few times. J is TRBJ2-2 and V is TRBV28; D is uncertain. Deletions cut 5 bases from V and 3 bases from J, with 10 bases between. The CDR3 extends over 14 amino acids. Germline loops: CDR1 MDHEN, CDR2 SYDVKM. The chain's CDR3 is CASSRRFHTGELFF. The CDR3 DNA sequence: TGTGCCAGCAGTAGGAGATTCCACACCGGGGAGCTGTTTTTT.

The gene calls are TRBV12-5 and TRBJ2-7; possible D gene TRBD2, 6 bases. Trimming removed 6 bases at V and 0 bases at J, with 21 bases between. Germline CDR1 is LGHNT and CDR2 is FRNRAP. The CDR3 is 17 amino acids. The chain's CDR3 is CASGPVAGNLFSYEQYF. The CDR3 DNA reads TGTGCTAGTGGCCCAGTCGCGGGGAACCTCTTCTCCTACGAGCAGTACTTC.

In nucleotides, the CDR3 is TGTGCCAGTACCCCCGGACTAGCGGCCTCCTACGAGCAGTACTTC. Residues: CASTPGLAASYEQYF. The chain carries TRBV19 and TRBJ2-7; 10 bases map to TRBD2. Germline loops: CDR1 LNHDA, CDR2 SQIVND (reference sequence). With 7 bases clipped from V and 0 bases from J, the junction kept 6 bases outside the gene matches. The CDR3 has 15 residues.

CDR3 nucleotides: TGTGCCAGCAGTTACGTCTTCAAGAATCAGCCCCAGCATTTT. Its protein is CASSYVFKNQPQHF. The V call is TRBV6-5, the J call TRBJ1-5; no clear D. The V gene lost 2 bases and the J gene lost 4 bases, with 9 bases spanning the gap. Germline CDR1 reads MNHEY; CDR2 reads SVGAGI. The CDR3 length is 14 residues.

The V gene is TRBV30, the J gene TRBJ2-7; no reliable D call. V was trimmed by 8 bases and J by 6 bases, leaving 23 bases between them. CDR3 length: 14 residues. Per the germline V gene, CDR1 is GTSNPN and CDR2 is SVGIG (reference sequence). CDR3 nucleotide sequence: TGTGCCGGAGAGCTCACCTCGAAATTGGTCGAGCAGTACTTC. It yields the protein CAGELTSKLVEQYF. Looking up the rest from reference TRBV30 and TRBJ2-7 gives the full variable domain: SQTIHQWPATLVQPVGSPLSLECTVEGTSNPNLYWYRQAAGRGLQLLFYSVGIGQISSEVPQNLSASRPQDRQFILSSKKLLLSDSGFYLCAGELTSKLVEQYFGPGTRLTVT.

This chain's CDR3 is CSAISGGNTEAFF. The DNA of the CDR3 is TGCAGTGCTATATCCGGGGGCAACACTGAAGCTTTCTTT. The chain has TRBV20-1 and TRBJ1-1; possibly TRBD1 for D (6 bases). The CDR3 contains 13 residues. Germline V CDR1 and CDR2: DFQATT, SNEGSKA (reference sequence). The V end was cut by 4 bases, the J end by 2 bases, with 11 bases between.

This clonotype was counted only a few times. The CDR3 DNA follows: TGCGCCAGCAGCCAAGGTGGGCAGGGCTCTGAAGCTTTCTTT. Amino acid sequence: CASSQGGQGSEAFF. The chain recombines TRBV4-1 with TRBJ1-1; perhaps TRBD1 as D (5 bases). The germline V gene has CDR1 MGHRA and CDR2 YSYEKL. The germline V and J ends were trimmed by 1 base and 6 bases, with 12 bases remaining between them. CDR3 length: 14 residues.

The genes are TRBV9 and TRBJ2-2, with D tentatively TRBD2 (6 bases). Trimming left V 6 bases short and J 1 base short, with 13 bases between. CDR1 SGDLS and CDR2 YYNGEE come from the germline V gene. The length of the CDR3 is 15 residues. The CDR3 DNA reads TGTGCCAGCACCATCTGGGAGGTGAACACCGGGGAGCTGTTTTTT. Translating it yields CASTIWEVNTGELFF.

This clonotype has only a few counts. This chain uses TRBV5-1 with TRBJ1-2; D is perhaps TRBD1 (6 bases). CDR1 and CDR2 from the germline V gene are SGHRS and YFSETQ. Between the trimmed V and J ends, which lost 0 bases and 6 bases, there was a span of 15 bases. This CDR3 has 15 amino acids. As DNA, the CDR3 is TGCGCCAGCAGCTTGGTGGTACAGGGACTCGATGGCTACACCTTC. Its protein is CASSLVVQGLDGYTF.

The chain combines TRBV6-5 with TRBJ2-3; D is unresolved. The CDR3 runs to 14 residues. Germline-derived CDR1 and CDR2 are MNHEY and SVGAGI. The germline V and J ends were trimmed by 0 bases and 5 bases, with 9 bases remaining between them. CDR3 sequence reads: CASSYSRILDTQYF. CDR3 DNA sequence: TGTGCCAGCAGTTACTCTCGAATACTAGATACGCAGTATTTT.